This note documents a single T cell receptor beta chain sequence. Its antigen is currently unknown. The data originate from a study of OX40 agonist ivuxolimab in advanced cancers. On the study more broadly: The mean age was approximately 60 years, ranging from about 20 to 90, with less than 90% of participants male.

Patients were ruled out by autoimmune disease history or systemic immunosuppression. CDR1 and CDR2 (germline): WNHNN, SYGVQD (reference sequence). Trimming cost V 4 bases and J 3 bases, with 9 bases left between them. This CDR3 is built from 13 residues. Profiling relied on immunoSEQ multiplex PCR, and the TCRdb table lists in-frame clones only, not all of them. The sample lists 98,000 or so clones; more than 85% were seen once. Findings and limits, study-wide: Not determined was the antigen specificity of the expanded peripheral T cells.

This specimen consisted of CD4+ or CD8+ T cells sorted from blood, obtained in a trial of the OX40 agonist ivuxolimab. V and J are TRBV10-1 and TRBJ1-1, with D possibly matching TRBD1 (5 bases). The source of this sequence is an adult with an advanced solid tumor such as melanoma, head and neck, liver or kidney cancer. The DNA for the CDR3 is TGCGCCAGCAGTGTGGGACCGCACACTGAAGCTTTCTTT. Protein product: CASSVGPHTEAFF.